This TCR beta chain stems from a study of blood T cell repertoires in COVID-19. Study background: Samples came from the United States, Italy and Spain, spanning acute and convalescent COVID-19. In each case, the material was cDNA or gDNA derived from T cells, B-cell-depleted T cells, or PBMCs.

CDR1 is SGHNT and CDR2 is YYREEE in the germline V gene (reference sequence). V lost 4 bases and J 7 bases, leaving 14 bases between the germline ends. The CDR3 totals 14 residues. Only in-frame clones appear in the TCRdb table, and some are missing; sequencing was by immunoSEQ multiplex PCR. The sample includes 310,000 or so clones, roughly 89% seen only once; the top ten take 9.5% to 10%. Sample: peripheral blood. This TCR was sampled from a man aged 25-40 years with COVID-19, enrolled during active disease. The chain employs TRBV5-4 and TRBJ1-4; tentatively, D is TRBD1 (6 bases). CDR3 sequence (DNA): TGTGCCAGCAGCGTGGACAGAGGGGGTGAAAAACTGTTTTTT. Translation: CASSVDRGGEKLFF.